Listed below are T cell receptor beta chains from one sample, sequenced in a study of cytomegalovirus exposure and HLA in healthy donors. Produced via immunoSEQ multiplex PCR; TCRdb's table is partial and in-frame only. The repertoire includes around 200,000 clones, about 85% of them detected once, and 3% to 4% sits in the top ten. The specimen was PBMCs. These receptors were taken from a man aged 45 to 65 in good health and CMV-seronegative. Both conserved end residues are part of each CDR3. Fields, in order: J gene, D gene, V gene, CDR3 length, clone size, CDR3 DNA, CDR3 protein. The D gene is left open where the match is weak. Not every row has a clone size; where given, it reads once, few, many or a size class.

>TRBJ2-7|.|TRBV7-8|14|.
TGTGCCAGCAGCTTAGTCAGGAAATTCGACGAGCAGTACTTC
CASSLVRKFDEQYF
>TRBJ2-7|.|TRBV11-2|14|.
TGTGCCAGCAGCTTCCGACAGGACCACTACGAGCAGTACTTC
CASSFRQDHYEQYF
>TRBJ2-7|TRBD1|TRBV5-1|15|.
TGCGCCAGCAGCTATTCCGGGACAGGGGGCTACGAGCAGTACTTC
CASSYSGTGGYEQYF
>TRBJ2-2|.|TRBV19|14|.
TGTGCCAGTAGTACGACAGGCCGGACCGGGGAGCTGTTTTTT
CASSTTGRTGELFF
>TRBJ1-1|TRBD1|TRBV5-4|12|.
TGTGCCAGCACCGACAGGGGGGAGGATGCTTTCTTT
CASTDRGEDAFF
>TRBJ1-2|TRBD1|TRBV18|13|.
TGTGCCAGCTCACCAGACAGGGTATATGGCTACACCTTC
CASSPDRVYGYTF
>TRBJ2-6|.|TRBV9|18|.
TGTGCCAGCAGCGTAGGCCCCTCGGGAGTAACTGGGGCCAACGTCCTGACTTTC
CASSVGPSGVTGANVLTF
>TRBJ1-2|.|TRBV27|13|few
TGTGCCAGCAGTTTAAGGGGGGGAAGGAGCTACACCTTC
CASSLRGGRSYTF
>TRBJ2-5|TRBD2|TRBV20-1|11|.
TGCAGTGCCGAGCGGGGAGAGACCCAGTACTTC
CSAERGETQYF
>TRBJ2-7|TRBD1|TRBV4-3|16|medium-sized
TGCGCCAGCAGCCAAGATGAGACAGGGTCGACCTACGAGCAGTACTTC
CASSQDETGSTYEQYF
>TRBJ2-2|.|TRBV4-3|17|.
TGCGCCAGCAGCCAAGACAGGGCAGGGGTAATAACCGGGGAGCTGTTTTTT
CASSQDRAGVITGELFF
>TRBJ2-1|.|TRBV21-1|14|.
TGTGCCAGCAGCAAACGAACCCTCGCGAATGAGCAGTTCTTC
CASSKRTLANEQFF
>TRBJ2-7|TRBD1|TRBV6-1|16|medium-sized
TGTGCCAGCAGTGAAGCGGTGGGACAGGGGGCGGGTGAGCAGTACTTC
CASSEAVGQGAGEQYF
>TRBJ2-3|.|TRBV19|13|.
TGTGCCAGCCATGGGGCAGGGTTGGATACGCAGTATTTT
CASHGAGLDTQYF
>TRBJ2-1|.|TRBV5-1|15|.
TGCGCCAGCAGCCTCCGGGACATTTCCTACAATGAGCAGTTCTTC
CASSLRDISYNEQFF
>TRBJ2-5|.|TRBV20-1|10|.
TGCAGTGCCCCTTTGGAGACCCAGTACTTC
CSAPLETQYF